This T cell receptor (beta chain) appears in the sequencing data of a study of vaccination effects on CD4 cells after COVID-19. Study in general: Samples gathered post-vaccine arrived a median of 72 days past the second dose.

Before sequencing, viral peptide pools were used by the ViraFEST assay to expand antigen-specific CD4+ T cells. After more than 8 days in culture, the CD4+ T cells were isolated. All participants had two doses of either the BNT162b2 or mRNA-1273 vaccine. On days 3 and 7, fresh IL-2 medium replaced half the medium. Worth noting for this clone: As yet, its antigen is unknown.

The repertoire was sequenced with immunoSEQ multiplex PCR; TCRdb's copy has only in-frame clones and lacks some. The sample contains tens of thousands of clones, around 73% of which appear only once. Study outcomes and limitations: The study got few convalescent patients and did not collect any early post-infection timepoints. Marked clonal contraction was seen late after vaccination (in both infection- and vaccine-induced clones).

Sequences were derived from CD4+ T cells from PBMCs cultured with HCoV-229E spike peptides, sampled after COVID-19 vaccination. The sequence came from a human donor who received a COVID-19 vaccine.

CDR3 sequence (DNA): TGCGCCAGCAGTGTATCCGAGGCCTACGAGCAGTACGTC. Protein: CASSVSEAYEQYV. J is TRBJ2-7 and V is TRBV10-2; no firm D call. Germline lookup yields CDR1 WSHSY and CDR2 SAAADI. The CDR3 has 13 residues. V dropped 4 bases and J dropped 2 bases, with 9 bases sitting between them.